These 27 T cell receptor beta chains came from one sample sequenced in a study of T cell responses to AZD1222 COVID-19 vaccine. The data were produced by immunoSEQ multiplex PCR, yet TCRdb's version contains in-frame clones alone and is incomplete. The data hold roughly 260,000 clones, with approximately 95% observed a single time. The sample here was peripheral blood, taken on day 0 of AZD1222 vaccination. Every receptor here comes from an adult in good health.

This clone was counted only a few times. The chain is built from TRBV28 and TRBJ2-7; TRBD1 aligns across 8 bases. In germline, CDR1 is MDHEN, CDR2 SYDVKM. The CDR3 runs 15 residues. The V gene end was trimmed by 5 bases and the J gene end by 9 bases; junction bases not matched to a gene: 15. In nucleotides, the CDR3 is TGTGCCAGCAGTCCCGGAAGCCAGGGGGCCTCTCTGCAGTACTTC. Translated: CASSPGSQGASLQYF.

The chain has TRBV5-6 and TRBJ2-4; D is perhaps TRBD1 or TRBD2 (5 bases each). Trimming removed 3 bases from V and 4 bases from J, with 8 bases in between. The CDR3 is 13 residues long. Germline CDR1 is SGHDT and CDR2 is YYEEEE. The CDR3 is CASSWGRKNIQYF. CDR3 sequence (DNA): TGTGCCAGCAGCTGGGGACGGAAAAACATTCAGTACTTC.

The rearrangement joins TRBV12-3 or TRBV12-4 to TRBJ1-2; D is undetermined. The ends were cut back, 10 bases at V and 0 bases at J, with 12 bases in the middle. This CDR3 contains 13 residues. CDR3 coding DNA: TGTGCCACCTCGTCCCAGTCTAACTATGGCTACACCTTC. This codes for CATSSQSNYGYTF.

The CDR3 sequence is CASTRDPGLEQYF. The CDR3 DNA follows: TGCGCCAGCACTAGGGACCCGGGGCTCGAGCAGTACTTC. This rearrangement joins TRBV5-1 to TRBJ2-7; the D gene could be TRBD1 or TRBD2 (5 bases each). V was clipped by 6 bases and J by 6 bases, with 16 bases between them. CDR3 length: 13 amino acids. Germline CDR1 reads SGHRS; CDR2 reads YFSETQ.

The gene calls are TRBV12-5 and TRBJ2-2; unclear D gene. Germline values: CDR1 LGHNT, CDR2 FRNRAP. The CDR3 runs 19 residues. V was pared by 7 bases and J by 1 base, with 25 bases between. The CDR3 region is CASVSPEPSTFQNTGELFF. The CDR3 coding sequence is TGTGCTAGTGTGTCCCCGGAACCGAGCACTTTCCAGAACACCGGGGAGCTGTTTTTT.

The V call is TRBV18, the J call TRBJ1-3; a possible D gene is TRBD1 (6 bases). This CDR3 comprises 16 residues. CDR1 is KGHSH, CDR2 LQKENI, per germline. Trimming took off 3 bases at V and 0 bases at J, with 12 bases between the two ends. CDR3 residues: CASSPGQPNSGNTIYF. The CDR3 DNA reads as TGTGCCAGCTCACCTGGACAGCCCAACTCTGGAAACACCATATATTTT.

The rearrangement links TRBV2 to TRBJ2-1; TRBD2 matches 10 bases. CDR3 length: 14 amino acids. Germline lookup yields CDR1 SNHLY and CDR2 FYNNEI. With V trimmed by 6 bases and J by 7 bases, 6 bases remained unmatched. In nucleotides, the CDR3 is TGTGCCAGCAGCGGGCTAGCGGGAGTGAATGAGCAGTTCTTC. Translated, it gives CASSGLAGVNEQFF.

The CDR3 DNA follows: TGCAGCGTTGCATCGGCCACATCGAACACTGAAGCTTTCTTT. It yields the protein CSVASATSNTEAFF. V and J are TRBV29-1 and TRBJ1-1, with D uncertain. The CDR3 is 14 residues long. Germline V gene sequence: CDR1 SQVTM, CDR2 ANQGSEA. V lost 4 bases to trimming and J lost 1 base, with 13 bases between them.

The J gene is TRBJ2-7, the V gene TRBV19; 7 nucleotides agree with TRBD2. The junction had 6 bases not matched to a gene; V was cut back by 5 bases and J by 2 bases. In germline, CDR1 is LNHDA, CDR2 SQIVND (reference sequence). This CDR3 spans 14 amino acids. The DNA for the CDR3 is TGTGCCAGTAGTGGGGGGGTAGGGGCCTACGAGCAGTACTTC. It specifies CASSGGVGAYEQYF.

The chain employs TRBV6-5 and TRBJ1-2, with D perhaps matching TRBD1 (6 bases). V was shortened by 8 bases and J by 7 bases, with 20 bases between the two germline ends. The length of the CDR3 is 14 residues. Germline assignment: CDR1 MNHEY and CDR2 SVGAGI. CDR3 sequence: CASASLRGSSGYTF. The CDR3 DNA follows: TGTGCCAGCGCAAGCCTCAGGGGTTCAAGTGGCTACACCTTC.

This clone has just one count. The chain combines TRBV13 with TRBJ2-7; D may be TRBD1 (5 bases). Germline CDR1 PRHDT, CDR2 FYEKMQ (reference sequence). The V gene lost 1 base and the J gene lost 7 bases, with 11 bases spanning the gap. This CDR3 comprises 13 residues. CDR3 region: CASSLASGMEQYF. CDR3 sequence (DNA): TGTGCCAGCAGCTTAGCATCAGGGATGGAGCAGTACTTC.

The CDR3 coding sequence is TGTGCCGCCCGGGACACGGGTTATAATTCACCCCTCCACTTT. As protein: CAARDTGYNSPLHF. The chain is built from TRBV6-5 and TRBJ1-6; TRBD1 is a possible D gene (6 bases). Per germline, CDR1 MNHEY and CDR2 SVGAGI. The CDR3 covers 14 residues. Trimming left V 11 bases short and J 4 bases short, with 15 bases between.

The rearrangement joins TRBV2 to TRBJ2-1, with 8 positions matching TRBD2. The ends lost 5 bases at V and 4 bases at J; junction bases unmatched: 4. Germline V gene data show CDR1 as SNHLY and CDR2 as FYNNEI. The CDR3 is made up of 14 amino acids. The CDR3 sequence is CASSTSGQYNEQFF. In DNA form, the CDR3 reads TGTGCCAGCAGTACTAGCGGCCAGTACAATGAGCAGTTCTTC. Full variable domain (outside the CDR3, taken from reference TRBV2 and TRBJ2-1): EPEVTQTPSHQVTQMGQEVILRCVPISNHLYFYWYRQILGQKVEFLVSFYNNEISEKSEIFDDQFSVERPDGSNFTLKIRSTKLEDSAMYFCASSTSGQYNEQFFGPGTRLTVL.

This chain joins TRBV5-1 and TRBJ1-1, with unresolved D. Germline V gives CDR1 SGHRS, CDR2 YFSETQ. V lost 5 bases and J lost 3, with 14 bases in between. This CDR3 region has 14 residues. CDR3 DNA: TGCGCCAGCAGGGCTCCCGGAGGCGACACTGAAGCTTTCTTT. This codes for CASRAPGGDTEAFF.

Of note for this clone: The sample carries other DNA sequences with the same CDR3. This rearrangement joins TRBV9 to TRBJ2-2; no definite D call. With 0 bases removed from V and 5 bases from J, the gap between germline ends came to 2 bases. CDR1 SGDLS and CDR2 YYNGEE come from the germline V gene. The CDR3 runs 12 residues. Here the CDR3 DNA reads TGTGCCAGCAGCGTAGAGACCGGGGAGCTGTTTTTT. This sequence encodes CASSVETGELFF.

The J gene is TRBJ1-3, the V gene TRBV3-1 (or the pseudogene TRBV3-2); D gene unclear. Deletions cut 1 base from V and 5 bases from J, with 12 bases between. The CDR3 extends over 15 amino acids. Germline V gene lookup returns CDR1 LGHDT and CDR2 YNNKEL (reference sequence). The CDR3 nucleotides are TGTGCCAGCAGCCAAGTAAAGGTGTCGCGAAACACCATATATTTT. Amino acids: CASSQVKVSRNTIYF.

This chain connects TRBV5-1 to TRBJ2-5; 8 bases are a match to TRBD2. The V and J ends lost 4 bases and 5 bases, in that order; junction bases with no gene match: 7. This CDR3 has 14 residues. Per the germline V gene, CDR1 is SGHRS and CDR2 is YFSETQ. CDR3 residues: CASSPGGGKETQYF. The DNA of the CDR3 is TGCGCCAGCAGCCCCGGGGGGGGTAAGGAGACCCAGTACTTC.

The chain carries TRBV11-2 and TRBJ2-2, with 7 bases matching TRBD1. The length of the CDR3 is 18 residues. CDR1 is SGHAT and CDR2 is FQNNGV in the germline V gene. With 6 bases clipped from V and 0 bases from J, the junction kept 13 bases outside the gene matches. CDR3 region: CASRYMGYRGSNTGELFF. CDR3 in DNA: TGTGCCAGCAGATATATGGGTTACAGGGGTTCGAACACCGGGGAGCTGTTTTTT.

The CDR3 here is CASSYDGGHSHQETQYF. The DNA of the CDR3 is TGCGCCAGCAGCTACGATGGGGGCCACTCCCACCAAGAGACCCAGTACTTC. This rearrangement joins TRBV5-1 to TRBJ2-5, with D tentatively TRBD1 (6 bases). CDR3 length equals 17 residues. CDR1 and CDR2 from the germline V gene are SGHRS and YFSETQ. The V end was cut by 3 bases, the J end by 0 bases, with 18 bases between.

V and J are TRBV2 and TRBJ2-5, with D perhaps matching TRBD2 (5 bases). CDR1 and CDR2 from the germline V gene are SNHLY and FYNNEI. CDR3 length: 15 residues. V was trimmed by 10 bases and J by 0 bases, leaving 18 bases between them. The CDR3, as DNA: TGTGCCACCCGTAGTGGATGGCGGGACCAAGAGACCCAGTACTTC. This encodes CATRSGWRDQETQYF.

In this sample, this clone turned up once. The chain uses TRBV3-1 (or the pseudogene TRBV3-2) and TRBJ1-6, with 8 bases fitting TRBD1. With V trimmed by 3 bases and J by 10 bases, 5 bases remained unmatched. This CDR3 spans 14 amino acids. Germline V gene sequence: CDR1 LGHDT, CDR2 YNNKEL (reference sequence). CDR3 sequence (DNA): TGTGCCAGCAGCCACGGACAGGGAAGCTCACCCCTCCACTTT. Translated: CASSHGQGSSPLHF.

The chain carries TRBV6-5 and TRBJ1-2; TRBD1 aligns across 9 bases. Germline V lookup: CDR1 MNHEY, CDR2 SVGAGI. Germline trimming cut 7 bases from V and 0 bases from J; bases unmatched to any gene: 6. This CDR3 has 15 residues. The CDR3 sequence is CASKGQGYANYGYTF. The CDR3 region has the DNA TGTGCCAGCAAGGGACAGGGTTATGCTAACTATGGCTACACCTTC.

V is TRBV19 and J is TRBJ1-1; TRBD1 aligns across 7 bases. Germline V gives CDR1 LNHDA, CDR2 SQIVND (reference sequence). Trimming took 6 bases from V and 5 from J; bases not matched to a gene: 9. The CDR3 length is 14 residues. The CDR3 nucleotides are TGTGCCAGTAGCCTACAGGGGAAAGGAACTGAAGCTTTCTTT. Translating gives CASSLQGKGTEAFF. Looking up the rest from reference TRBV19 and TRBJ1-1 gives the full variable domain: DGGITQSPKYLFRKEGQNVTLSCEQNLNHDAMYWYRQDPGQGLRLIYYSQIVNDFQKGDIAEGYSVSREKKESFPLTVTSAQKNPTAFYLCASSLQGKGTEAFFGQGTRLTVV.

The V and J genes are TRBV28 and TRBJ2-7; 7 nucleotides match TRBD2. CDR1 and CDR2 from the germline V gene are MDHEN and SYDVKM. The CDR3 is made up of 14 amino acids. V dropped 7 bases and J dropped 5; count of bases not matched to a gene: 11. The CDR3 sequence is CASNPAGVIDEQYF. The CDR3 DNA follows: TGTGCCAGCAACCCTGCGGGAGTAATCGACGAGCAGTACTTC.

The chain carries TRBV7-2 and TRBJ1-5; the D is unclear. Germline CDR1 and CDR2: SGHTA and FQGNSA. This CDR3 comprises 13 residues. V lost 2 bases and J lost 4, with 6 bases in between. The CDR3 sequence: CASSLHGNQPQHF. In DNA form, the CDR3 reads TGTGCCAGCAGCTTACACGGGAATCAGCCCCAGCATTTT.

This sequence joins TRBV6-2 or TRBV6-3 and TRBJ1-5; TRBD1 might be the D (5 bases). This CDR3 has 13 residues. V lost 4 bases, J lost 4 bases, and 8 bases lay in between. Germline assignment: CDR1 MNHEY and CDR2 SVGEGT. The CDR3 sequence is CASSWDGNQPQHF. The CDR3, as DNA: TGTGCCAGCAGTTGGGACGGGAATCAGCCCCAGCATTTT.

The genes are TRBV11-2 and TRBJ1-6; D not resolved. Germline V gene data show CDR1 as SGHAT and CDR2 as FQNNGV. This CDR3 has 16 residues. Between the trimmed V and J ends, which lost 0 bases and 3 bases, there was a span of 9 bases. The CDR3 here is CASSLEWRYYNSPLHF. The CDR3 bases are TGTGCCAGCAGCTTAGAATGGCGGTACTATAATTCACCCCTCCACTTT.